This T cell receptor (beta chain) was found in a study of T cells in Graves' hyperthyroidism and ophthalmopathy. Study context: Peripheral blood specimens were obtained at initial diagnosis, prior to any treatment.

Reasons for excluding patients were uncontrolled infection, other autoimmune disease, pregnancy or lactation. Trimming cost V 4 bases and J 8 bases, with 12 bases left between them. Germline-derived CDR1 and CDR2 are SGHRS and YFSETQ. The CDR3 covers 12 residues. Overall study findings and caveats: Patients with ophthalmopathy were separated from those with stable hyperthyroidism by a 13 V-J model.

On this clonotype: Antigen: not known.

TCR beta CDR3 regions were amplified from RNA. An initial round of RT-PCR targeting the TCR CDR3 relied on the HTBI primer set. TCRdb recomputed calls from the multiplex PCR reads with MiXCR, one row per CDR3 protein. The data show about 270,000 distinct CDR3 sequences, with approximately 25% seen just once and 30% to 40% held by the top ten. The sample taken for sequencing was blood. The sequence was obtained from a woman in her 40s with Graves' ophthalmopathy. V is TRBV5-1 and J is TRBJ1-2; D might be TRBD1 (5 bases). In DNA form, the CDR3 reads TGCGCCAGCAGCCCGGGGGACCGCGGCTACACCTTC. Its protein product is CASSPGDRGYTF.